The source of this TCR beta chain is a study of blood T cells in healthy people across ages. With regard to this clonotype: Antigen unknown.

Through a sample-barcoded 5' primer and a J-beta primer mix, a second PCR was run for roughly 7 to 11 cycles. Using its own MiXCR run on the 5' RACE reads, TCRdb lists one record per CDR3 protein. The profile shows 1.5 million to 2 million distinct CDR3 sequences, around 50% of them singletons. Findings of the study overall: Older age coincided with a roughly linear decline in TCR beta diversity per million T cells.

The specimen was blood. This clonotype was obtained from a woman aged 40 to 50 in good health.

The CDR3 DNA reads as TGTGCCAGCAGTTACTCGAGATCCGCGGGAACTAGCGCGGGGAATGAGCAGTTCTTC. Translation gives CASSYSRSAGTSAGNEQFF. The chain is built from TRBV6-5 and TRBJ2-1, with 7 bases identical to TRBD2. This CDR3 has 19 amino acids. Trimming took 0 bases from V and 7 from J; bases not matched to a gene: 18. CDR1 is MNHEY and CDR2 is SVGAGI in the germline V gene.